This TCR beta chain derives from a study of T cells in Graves' hyperthyroidism and ophthalmopathy. The CDR3 has 14 amino acids. V shed 8 bases and J shed 2 bases, with 13 bases lying between them. In germline, CDR1 is ENHRY, CDR2 SYGVKD. This clonotype was counted at least ten times. It was RNA transcripts that yielded the amplified TCR beta CDR3 regions. Researchers ran a first-round RT-PCR on the TCR CDR3 using the HTBI primer set. TCRdb recomputed calls from the multiplex PCR reads with MiXCR, one row per CDR3 protein. This table holds approximately 600,000 distinct CDR3 sequences, roughly 14% found once.

The gene calls are TRBV10-3 and TRBJ1-5, with TRBD1 as a possible D gene (5 bases). The sample consisted of blood. The source of this sequence is a woman aged 40 to 55 with Graves' ophthalmopathy. CDR3 in amino acids: CAIAQGGGNQPQHF. CDR3 coding DNA: TGTGCCATCGCCCAGGGTGGCGGCAATCAGCCCCAGCATTTT.